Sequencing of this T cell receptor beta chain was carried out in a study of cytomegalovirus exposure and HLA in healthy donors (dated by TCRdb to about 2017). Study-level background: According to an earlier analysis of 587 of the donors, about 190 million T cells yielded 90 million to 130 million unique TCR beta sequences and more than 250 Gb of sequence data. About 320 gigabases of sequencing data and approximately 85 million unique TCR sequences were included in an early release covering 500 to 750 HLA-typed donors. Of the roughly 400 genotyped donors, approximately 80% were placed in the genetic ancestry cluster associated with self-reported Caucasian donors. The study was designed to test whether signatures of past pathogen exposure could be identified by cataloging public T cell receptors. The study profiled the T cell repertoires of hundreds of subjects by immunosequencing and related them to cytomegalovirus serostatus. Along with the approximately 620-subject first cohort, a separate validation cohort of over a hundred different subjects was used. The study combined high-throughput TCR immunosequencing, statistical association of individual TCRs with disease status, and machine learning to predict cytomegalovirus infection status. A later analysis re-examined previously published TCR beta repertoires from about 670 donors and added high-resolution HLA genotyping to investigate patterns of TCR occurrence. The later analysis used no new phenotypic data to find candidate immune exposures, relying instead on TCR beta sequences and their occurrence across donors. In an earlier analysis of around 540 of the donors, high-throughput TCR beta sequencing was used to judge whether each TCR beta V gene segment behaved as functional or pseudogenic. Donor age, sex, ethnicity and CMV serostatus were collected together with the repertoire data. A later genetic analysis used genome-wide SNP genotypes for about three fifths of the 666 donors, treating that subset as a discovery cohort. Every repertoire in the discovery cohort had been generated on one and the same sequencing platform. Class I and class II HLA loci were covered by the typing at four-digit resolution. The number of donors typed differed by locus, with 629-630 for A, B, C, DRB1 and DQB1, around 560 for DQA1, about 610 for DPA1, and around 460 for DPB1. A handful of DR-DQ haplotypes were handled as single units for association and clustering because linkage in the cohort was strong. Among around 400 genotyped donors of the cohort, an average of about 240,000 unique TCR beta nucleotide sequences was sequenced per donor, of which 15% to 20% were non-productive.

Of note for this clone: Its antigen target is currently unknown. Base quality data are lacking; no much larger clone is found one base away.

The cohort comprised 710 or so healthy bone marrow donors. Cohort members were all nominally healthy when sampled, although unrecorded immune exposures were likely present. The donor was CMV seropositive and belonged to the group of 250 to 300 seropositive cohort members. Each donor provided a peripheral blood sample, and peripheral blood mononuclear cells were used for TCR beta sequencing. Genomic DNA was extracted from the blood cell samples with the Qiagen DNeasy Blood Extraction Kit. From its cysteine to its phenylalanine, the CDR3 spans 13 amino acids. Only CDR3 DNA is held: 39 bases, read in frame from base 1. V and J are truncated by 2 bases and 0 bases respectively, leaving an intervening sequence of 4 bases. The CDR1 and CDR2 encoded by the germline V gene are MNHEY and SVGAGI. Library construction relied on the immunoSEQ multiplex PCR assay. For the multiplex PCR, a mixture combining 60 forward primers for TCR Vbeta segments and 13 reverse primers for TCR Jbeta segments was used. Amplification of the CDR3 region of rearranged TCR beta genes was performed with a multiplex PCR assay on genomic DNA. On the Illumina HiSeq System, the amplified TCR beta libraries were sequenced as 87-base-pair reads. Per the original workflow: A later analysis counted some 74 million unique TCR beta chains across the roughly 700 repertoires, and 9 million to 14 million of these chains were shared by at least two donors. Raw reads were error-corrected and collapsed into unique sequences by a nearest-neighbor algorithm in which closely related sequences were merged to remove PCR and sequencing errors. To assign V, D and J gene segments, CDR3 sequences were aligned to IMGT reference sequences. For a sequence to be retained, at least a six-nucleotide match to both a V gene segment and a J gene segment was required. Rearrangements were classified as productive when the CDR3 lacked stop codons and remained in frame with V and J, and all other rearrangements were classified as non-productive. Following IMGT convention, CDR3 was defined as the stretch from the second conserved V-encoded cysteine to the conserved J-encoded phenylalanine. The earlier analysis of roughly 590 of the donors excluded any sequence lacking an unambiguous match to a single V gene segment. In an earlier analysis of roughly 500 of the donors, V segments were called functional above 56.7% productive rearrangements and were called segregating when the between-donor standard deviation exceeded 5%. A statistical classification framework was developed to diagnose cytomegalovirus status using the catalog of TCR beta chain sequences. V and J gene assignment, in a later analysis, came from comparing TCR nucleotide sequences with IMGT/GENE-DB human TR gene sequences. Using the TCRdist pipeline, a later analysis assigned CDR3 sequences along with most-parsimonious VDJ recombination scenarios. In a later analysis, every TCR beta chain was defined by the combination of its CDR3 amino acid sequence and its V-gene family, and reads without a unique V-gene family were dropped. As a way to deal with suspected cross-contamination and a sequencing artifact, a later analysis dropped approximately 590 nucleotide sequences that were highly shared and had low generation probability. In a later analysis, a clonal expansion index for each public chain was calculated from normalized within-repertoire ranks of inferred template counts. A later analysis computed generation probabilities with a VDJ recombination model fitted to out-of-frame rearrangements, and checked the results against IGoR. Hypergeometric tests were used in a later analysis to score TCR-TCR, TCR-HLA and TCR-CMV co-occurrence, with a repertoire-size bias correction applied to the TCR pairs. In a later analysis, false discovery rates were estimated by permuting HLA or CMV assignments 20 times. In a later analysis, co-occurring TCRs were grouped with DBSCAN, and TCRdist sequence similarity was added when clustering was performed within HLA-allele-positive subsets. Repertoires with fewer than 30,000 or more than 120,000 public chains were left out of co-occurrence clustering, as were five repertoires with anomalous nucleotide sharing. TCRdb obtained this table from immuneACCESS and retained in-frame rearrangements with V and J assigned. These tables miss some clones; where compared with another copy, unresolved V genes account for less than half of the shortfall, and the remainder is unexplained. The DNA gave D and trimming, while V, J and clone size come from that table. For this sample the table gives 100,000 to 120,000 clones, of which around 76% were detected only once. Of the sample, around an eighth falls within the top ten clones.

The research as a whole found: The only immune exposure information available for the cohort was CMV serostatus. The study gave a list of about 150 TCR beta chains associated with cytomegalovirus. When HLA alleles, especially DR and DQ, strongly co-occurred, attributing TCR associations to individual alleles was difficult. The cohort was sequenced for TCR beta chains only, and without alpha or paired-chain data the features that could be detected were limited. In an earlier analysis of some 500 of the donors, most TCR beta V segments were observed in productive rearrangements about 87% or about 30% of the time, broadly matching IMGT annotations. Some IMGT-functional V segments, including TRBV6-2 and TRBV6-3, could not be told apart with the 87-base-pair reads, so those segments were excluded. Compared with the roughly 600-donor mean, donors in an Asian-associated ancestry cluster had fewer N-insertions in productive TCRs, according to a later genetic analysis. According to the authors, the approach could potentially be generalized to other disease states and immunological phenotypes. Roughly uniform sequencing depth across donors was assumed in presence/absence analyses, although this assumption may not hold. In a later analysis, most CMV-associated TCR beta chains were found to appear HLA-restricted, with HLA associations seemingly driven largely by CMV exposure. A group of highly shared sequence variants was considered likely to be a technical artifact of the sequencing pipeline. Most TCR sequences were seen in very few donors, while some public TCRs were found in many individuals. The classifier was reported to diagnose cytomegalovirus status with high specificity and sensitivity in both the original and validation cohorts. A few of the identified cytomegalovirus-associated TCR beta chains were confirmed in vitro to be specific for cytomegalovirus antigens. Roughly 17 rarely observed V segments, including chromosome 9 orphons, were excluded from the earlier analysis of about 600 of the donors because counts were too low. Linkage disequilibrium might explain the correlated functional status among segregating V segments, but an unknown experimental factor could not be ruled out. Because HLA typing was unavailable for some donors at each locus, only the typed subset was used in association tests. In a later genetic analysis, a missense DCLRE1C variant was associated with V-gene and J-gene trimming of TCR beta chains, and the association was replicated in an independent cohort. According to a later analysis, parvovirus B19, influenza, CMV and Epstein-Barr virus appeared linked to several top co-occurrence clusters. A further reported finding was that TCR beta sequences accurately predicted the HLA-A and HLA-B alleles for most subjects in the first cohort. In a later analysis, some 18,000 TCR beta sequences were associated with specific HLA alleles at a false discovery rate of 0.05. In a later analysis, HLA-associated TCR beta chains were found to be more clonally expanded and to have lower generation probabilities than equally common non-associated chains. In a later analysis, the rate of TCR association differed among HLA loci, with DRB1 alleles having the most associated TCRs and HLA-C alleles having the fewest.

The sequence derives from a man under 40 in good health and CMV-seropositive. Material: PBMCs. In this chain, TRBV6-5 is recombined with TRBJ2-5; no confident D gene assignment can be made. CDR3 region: CASSYEDQETQYF. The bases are TGTGCCAGCAGTTACGAGGACCAAGAGACCCAGTACTTC.